The clone carrying this T cell receptor (beta chain) has just a few counts. What it binds is unknown. The CDR3 totals 11 residues. The V gene lost 6 bases and the J gene lost 6 bases, with 7 bases spanning the gap. Germline V gene data show CDR1 as KGHDR and CDR2 as SFDVKD. The entry originates in a study of CD8+CD57+ T cells in acquired aplastic anemia. Findings and limits, study-wide: Common to patients and controls were around 30 CD8+ CDR3 sequences.

It was genomic DNA that served as the template for profiling TCR beta VDJ and CDR3. TCRdb re-called the reads through MiXCR, storing one row per CDR3 protein. Of about 100,000 distinct CDR3 sequences in the sample, 51% are singletons; the top ten hold around 32%. Sequenced: sorted CD4+, CD8+, or CD8+CD57+ T cells (not recorded which) from PBMCs. The TCR comes from a human donor in good health, serving as a control. The chain combines TRBV24-1 with TRBJ1-2; no definite D call. CDR3 DNA: TGTGCCACCAGTTACGGAGATGGCTACACCTTC. It yields the protein CATSYGDGYTF.